This TCR beta chain is from a study of MAIT cells during Salmonella Paratyphi A infection (dated by TCRdb to the late 2010s). General notes on the study: A single dose of 1-5x10^3 CFU of S. Paratyphi A strain NVGH308 was swallowed by adult volunteers aged 18 to 60. Starting at diagnosis, the diagnosed volunteers took ciprofloxacin 500 mg twice daily for 14 days. What the study reported, not specific to this receptor: The space taken up by over-represented MAIT clonotypes dropped significantly from baseline to mid-infection (approximately 0.16 to 0.094), while post-infection showed no significant difference. MAIT TRBV usage was found to be oligoclonal, with TRBV20 and TRBV6 favoured, and appeared to be unchanged by infection. Although the availability of volunteer samples limited sample sizes, the sizes were judged adequate for detecting differences between groups. More expansion or contraction among the top five MAIT clonotypes was shown in diagnosed volunteers than in healthy controls (approximately 0.53 versus 0.13), suggesting infection-driven repertoire reshaping.

In this sample, this clonotype turned up a few times. Its antigen has not been determined. The sample holds no much larger clone one base away, and base qualities are not on file. The time point tag for this specimen amounts to: after infection, following antibiotic treatment. Using flow cytometry, MAIT cells, defined as Valpha7.2+ CD161+ T cells, were identified and sorted. Over time, circulating MAIT cell TCRbeta repertoires were profiled in over 5 volunteers who came down with enteric fever following controlled oral challenge with live Salmonella Paratyphi A. MAIT cell samples were contributed by each diagnosed volunteer at pre-infection, mid-infection and post-infection timepoints. Enteric fever was diagnosed as Paratyphi A bacteremia and/or persistent fever above 38 °C lasting more than 12 hours. Diagnosis of infection in challenged volunteers occurred between day 4 and day 7 after challenge. For RNA extraction, between roughly 5,000 and 11,000 MAIT cells per sample were sorted directly into RNAqueous-Micro lysis buffer. Lymphoprep gradient centrifugation was used to isolate peripheral blood mononuclear cells from blood samples and leukocyte cones. A BD FACSAria Fusion or BD FACSAria III sorter was used for cell sorting.

To prepare the library, 5' RACE was applied. TCRbeta was amplified in two PCR rounds using Phusion High-Fidelity polymerase, and the primers carried sample-specific barcodes. To build the TCRbeta libraries, template-switch cDNA synthesis was carried out using SMARTScribe reverse transcriptase along with a TRBC-specific primer. After barcoding, samples were pooled and then prepared using the NEBNext Ultra DNA Library Prep Kit for Illumina. Libraries were sequenced on an Illumina MiSeq with the MiSeq reagent kit v2, 300 cycles. For the original study's pipeline: Jemultiplexer demultiplexed the reads by barcode, and MiTCR with default parameters aligned the reads. Non-functional sequences were removed with VDJtools, and each clonotype was defined by its amino acid sequence, with frequencies calculated from the assigned sequence reads. In the clonal space homeostasis analysis, clonotypes were grouped by frequency into over-represented (0.05-1), large, medium and small bins. TCRdb reprocessing: public reads trimmed at Q25 with fastp, clones called with MiXCR, in-frame beta chains kept. Under each unique CDR3 protein, matching rows form one entry showing the most common genes and DNA. These V and J calls originate from TCRdb's pipeline instead of the authors' own analysis. The sample table holds 1,500 or so distinct CDR3 sequences, of which 55% to 80% were seen once. 40% to 60% of the sample is taken by the ten largest.

Spanning cysteine to phenylalanine, the CDR3 consists of 14 amino acids. The entry retains the CDR3 DNA only, 42 bases that are in frame from base 1. According to the germline V gene, CDR1 reads MNHNS and CDR2 reads SASEGT. V is reduced by 8 bases and J by 1 base, leaving a spacing of 14 bases between them. This receptor was obtained from a person between 18 and 70 years old who was deliberately infected with Salmonella Paratyphi A in a paratyphoid fever challenge study. The material sequenced was MAIT cells from blood, taken at the last sampling point of the challenge study. The rearranged chain carries TRBV6-1 and TRBJ1-1; 5 matching bases give a weak D call of TRBD1. The DNA sequence follows: TGTGCCAGCTCGACAGCAGAAGAGAACACTGAAGCTTTCTTT. It translates to CASSTAEENTEAFF.